The 15 T cell receptor beta chains below were found in one sample sequenced in a study of human T cells and chemical hapten exposure. TCRdb processed the RACE reads anew with MiXCR; each CDR3 protein has one entry. In the table there are roughly 50,000 distinct CDR3 sequences, 9.9% of which are singletons. Time point of the sample: patch test 3, about 24 weeks after DPC sensitization. Treatment specified: therapeutic diphenylcyclopropenone sensitization with weekly scalp DPC. Sequencing used whole blood, obtained in connection with sensitization to the hapten diphenylcyclopropenone (DPC). Receptors originate from a woman in her thirties or forties with alopecia areata. Some clones in this sample may be carry-over from other donors' samples.

This clonotype was seen more than once but under ten times. The chain carries TRBV5-6 and TRBJ1-4; 8 bases map to TRBD1. Germline assignment: CDR1 SGHDT and CDR2 YYEEEE. The CDR3 extends over 17 amino acids. J gave up 3 bases and V 5 bases, and 12 bases lay outside the gene matches. The CDR3 nucleotides are TGTGCCAGCAGTTACATCGCCGGGACAGGAGCTAATGAAAAACTGTTTTTT. This encodes CASSYIAGTGANEKLFF.

The V call is TRBV5-1, the J call TRBJ2-1; TRBD2 matches 7 bases. CDR3 length equals 15 residues. V lost 1 base, J lost 8 bases, and 9 bases stayed unmatched. The germline gives CDR1 SGHRS, CDR2 YFSETQ. CDR3 in amino acids: CASSLSRGGADEQFF. The CDR3 bases are TGCGCCAGCAGCTTGTCTCGCGGGGGAGCGGATGAGCAGTTCTTC. Complete variable domain (other parts from reference TRBV5-1 and TRBJ2-1): KAGVTQTPRYLIKTRGQQVTLSCSPISGHRSVSWYQQTPGQGLQFLFEYFSETQRNKGNFPGRFSGRQFSNSRSEMNVSTLELGDSALYLCASSLSRGGADEQFFGPGTRLTVL.

The chain joins TRBV9 to TRBJ1-5; D unresolved. Per germline, CDR1 SGDLS and CDR2 YYNGEE. V was pared by 5 bases and J by 7 bases, with 16 bases between. The CDR3 covers 14 residues. CDR3 loop: CASRETRLPQPQHF. CDR3 coding DNA: TGTGCCAGCAGAGAGACCCGACTGCCCCAGCCCCAGCATTTT.

This clonotype rates as medium-sized. The chain uses TRBV2 and TRBJ1-1; TRBD1 might be the D (5 bases). V was shortened by 7 bases and J by 7 bases, with 13 bases between the two germline ends. From germline, CDR1 is SNHLY and CDR2 FYNNEI. CDR3 length equals 12 residues. The CDR3 here is CASNDDSYEAFF. DNA of the CDR3: TGTGCCAGCAACGACGACAGTTATGAAGCTTTCTTT.

The chain carries TRBV7-8 and TRBJ2-1; 8 nucleotides agree with TRBD2. Germline V gives CDR1 SGHVS, CDR2 FQNEAQ. Unmatched junction bases numbered 10, after V lost 6 bases and J lost 15 bases. The CDR3 sequence is 12 residues long. DNA of the CDR3: TGTGCCAGCAGTGTCGCGGCGGGGGGCTGGTTCTTC. Translating gives CASSVAAGGWFF. Combining the CDR3 with reference TRBV7-8 and TRBJ2-1 gives the whole variable domain GAGVSQSPRYKVAKRGQDVALRCDPISGHVSLFWYQQALGQGPEFLTYFQNEAQLDKSGLPSDRFFAERPEGSVSTLKIQRTQQEDSAVYLCASSVAAGGWFFGPGTRLTVL.

This clonotype was recorded a few times. The chain joins TRBV13 to TRBJ1-6, with TRBD1 matching 8 bases. The CDR3 is 15 amino acids. In germline, CDR1 is PRHDT, CDR2 FYEKMQ (reference sequence). With V trimmed by 0 bases and J by 5 bases, 0 bases remained unmatched. CDR3 region: CASSLGDRDNSPLHF. The CDR3, as DNA: TGTGCCAGCAGCTTAGGGGACAGGGATAATTCACCCCTCCACTTT.

This clonotype occurred many times. This chain uses TRBV7-9 with TRBJ1-4; D is uncertain. The CDR3 runs 14 residues. Germline CDR1 SEHNR, CDR2 FQNEAQ (reference sequence). V was trimmed by 1 base and J by 2 bases, leaving 5 bases between them. CDR3 in amino acids: CASSLGRTNEKLFF. CDR3 DNA sequence: TGTGCCAGCAGCTTAGGGCGGACTAATGAAAAACTGTTTTTT.

This clonotype was counted a few times. The chain has TRBV7-3 and TRBJ2-2; D gene unclear. The CDR3 extends over 14 amino acids. Trimming stripped 1 base from V and 0 bases from J, with 3 bases between. Germline assignment: CDR1 SGHTA and CDR2 FQGTGA. The CDR3 loop reads CASSLKTNTGELFF. In nucleotides, the CDR3 is TGTGCCAGCAGCTTAAAGACGAACACCGGGGAGCTGTTTTTT.

This clonotype was counted ten times or more. J is TRBJ1-1 and V is TRBV10-3; 8 nucleotides line up with TRBD1. The CDR3 spans 12 residues. J was trimmed by 4 bases and V by 8 bases; bases with no gene match: 3. The germline V gene has CDR1 ENHRY and CDR2 SYGVKD. CDR3 loop: CAIGQGGTEAFF. DNA of the CDR3: TGTGCCATCGGACAGGGAGGCACTGAAGCTTTCTTT.

In this sample, this clonotype turned up once. The gene calls are TRBV3-1 and TRBJ1-1, with a possible D match to TRBD1 (5 bases). The V gene's germline CDR1 is LGHDT and CDR2 YNNKEL (reference sequence). V dropped 3 bases and J dropped 11 bases, with 19 bases sitting between them. The CDR3 totals 14 residues. Here the CDR3 DNA reads TGTGCCAGCAGCCAGGCCCCAGGGAGGGTACGTGCTTTCTTT. This encodes CASSQAPGRVRAFF.

This clonotype was observed at least ten times. This sequence joins TRBV7-9 and TRBJ2-7; perhaps TRBD2 as D (6 bases). The CDR3 consists of 12 residues. V was pared by 7 bases and J by 4 bases, with 11 bases between. The V gene's germline CDR1 is SEHNR and CDR2 FQNEAQ (reference sequence). CDR3 nucleotides: TGTGCCAGCAACGTTCGGGGGTACGAGCAGTACTTC. Protein product: CASNVRGYEQYF.

This clonotype was recorded a few times. The chain combines TRBV5-1 with TRBJ2-7; 11 bases match TRBD1. V lost 3 bases, J lost 2 bases, and 4 bases stayed unmatched. The germline CDR1 and CDR2 sequences are SGHRS and YFSETQ. This CDR3 is 15 amino acids long. The CDR3 here is CASSSPGQGAYEQYF. In DNA, the CDR3 is TGCGCCAGCAGCTCGCCGGGACAGGGGGCCTACGAGCAGTACTTC.

This clonotype appeared a few times. The chain combines TRBV29-1 with TRBJ2-5; 7 bases align to TRBD2. CDR3 length: 11 amino acids. The V segment lost 7 bases and the J segment 10 bases; nucleotides outside the gene matches: 9. CDR1 and CDR2 (germline): SQVTM, ANQGSEA. The CDR3 region has the DNA TGCAGCGGCCGTCGCGGGGAGGGCCAGTACTTC. Protein sequence: CSGRRGEGQYF. Full variable domain (missing parts from reference TRBV29-1 and TRBJ2-5): SAVISQKPSRDICQRGTSLTIQCQVDSQVTMMFWYRQQPGQSLTLIATANQGSEATYESGFVIDKFPISRPNLTFSTLTVSNMSPEDSSIYLCSGRRGEGQYFGPGTRLLVL.

The V and J genes are TRBV9 and TRBJ2-1; the match to TRBD2 covers 10 bases. Germline-derived CDR1 and CDR2 are SGDLS and YYNGEE. The length of the CDR3 is 15 residues. V lost 4 bases, J lost 4 bases, and 5 bases stayed unmatched. The CDR3 protein is CASSIRTSGYNEQFF. CDR3 coding DNA: TGTGCCAGCAGCATCCGGACTAGCGGATACAATGAGCAGTTCTTC.

This clonotype was detected ten times or more. CDR3 in DNA: TGCAGTGCTCCCCAGGGAAATAGCAATCAGCCCCAGCATTTT. Protein sequence: CSAPQGNSNQPQHF. This chain links TRBV20-1 with TRBJ1-5; D is possibly TRBD1 (5 bases). The length of the CDR3 is 14 residues. V lost 5 bases and J lost 0, with 11 bases in between. The germline CDR1 and CDR2 sequences are DFQATT and SNEGSKA (reference sequence).